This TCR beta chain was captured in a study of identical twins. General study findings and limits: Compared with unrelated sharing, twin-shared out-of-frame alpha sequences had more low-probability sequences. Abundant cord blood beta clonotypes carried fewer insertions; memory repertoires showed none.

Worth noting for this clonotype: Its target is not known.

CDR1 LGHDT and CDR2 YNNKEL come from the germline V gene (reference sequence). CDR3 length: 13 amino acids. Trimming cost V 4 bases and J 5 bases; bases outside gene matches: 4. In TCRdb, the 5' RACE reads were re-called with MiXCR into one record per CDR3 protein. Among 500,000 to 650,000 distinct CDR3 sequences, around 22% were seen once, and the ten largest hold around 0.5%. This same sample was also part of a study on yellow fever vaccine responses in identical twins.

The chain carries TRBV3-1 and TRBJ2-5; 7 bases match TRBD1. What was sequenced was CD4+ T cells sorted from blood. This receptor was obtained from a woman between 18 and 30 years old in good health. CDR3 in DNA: TGTGCCAGCAGCCCCGACAGGGAGGAGACCCAGTACTTC. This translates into CASSPDREETQYF.